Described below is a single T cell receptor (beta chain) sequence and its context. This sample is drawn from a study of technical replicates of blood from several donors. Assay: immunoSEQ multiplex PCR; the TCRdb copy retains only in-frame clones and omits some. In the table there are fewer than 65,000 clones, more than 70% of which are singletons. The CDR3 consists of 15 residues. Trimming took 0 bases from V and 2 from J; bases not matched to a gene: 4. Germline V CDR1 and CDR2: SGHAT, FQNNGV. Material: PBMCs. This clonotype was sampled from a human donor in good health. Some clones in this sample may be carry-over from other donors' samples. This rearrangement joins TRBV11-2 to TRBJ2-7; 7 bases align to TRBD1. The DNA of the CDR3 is TGTGCCAGCAGCTTAGATGGGACAGAAACCTACGAGCAGTACTTC. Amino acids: CASSLDGTETYEQYF.